This T cell receptor (beta chain) is drawn from a study of identical twins. This clonotype was counted many times. The CDR3 contains 14 residues. Germline assignment: CDR1 ENHRY and CDR2 SYGVKD. Germline trimming cut 3 bases from V and 5 bases from J; bases unmatched to any gene: 2. TCRdb fed the 5' RACE reads into MiXCR, producing one record per CDR3 protein. The data show approximately 690,000 distinct CDR3 sequences, less than 7% seen once. The material sequenced was naive T cells sorted from blood. The source of this sequence is a man in his late teens or twenties in good health. This rearrangement joins TRBV10-3 to TRBJ2-2; TRBD2 matches at 8 bases. The CDR3 DNA reads TGTGCCATCAGTGATCGGGAGGGAACCGGGGAGCTGTTTTTT. Translation: CAISDREGTGELFF.